The 11 T cell receptor beta chains reported below all come from one sample, sequenced in a study of blood T cell repertoires in COVID-19 (TCRdb year 2020). Library preparation employed the immunoSEQ multiplex PCR assay. TCRdb's version of the immuneACCESS table is confined to in-frame rearrangements and falls short of the full clone set. An unresolved V gene accounts for under half of the shortfall where checked; the remainder is of unknown origin. The sample table records fewer than 700,000 clones; about 89% of these occur just once. Jointly, the top ten make up about 8% of the sample. Source material: peripheral blood. The receptors were gathered from a woman between 45 and 60 years old with COVID-19, enrolled during active disease.

The chain recombines TRBV6-6 with TRBJ2-7; the D is unclear. CDR1 is MNHNY, CDR2 SVGAGI, per germline (reference sequence). The ends were cut back, 0 bases at V and 8 bases at J, with 17 bases in the middle. This CDR3 comprises 15 residues. The CDR3 DNA sequence: TGTGCCAGCAGTTACTCGAGCGTCGGCAGCCTTCAGCAGTACTTC. It codes for CASSYSSVGSLQQYF.

The chain couples TRBV6-5 to TRBJ2-7, with unresolved D. V dropped 6 bases and J dropped 2 bases, with 14 bases sitting between them. This CDR3 spans 14 amino acids. The germline CDR1 and CDR2 sequences are MNHEY and SVGAGI. The CDR3 is CASRQYTETYEQYF. CDR3 nucleotide sequence: TGTGCCAGCAGGCAGTACACAGAAACCTACGAGCAGTACTTC.

CDR3 in DNA: TGTGCCAGCAGCTTACAGGATGGGGCCAACGTCCTGACTTTC. This translates into CASSLQDGANVLTF. J is TRBJ2-6 and V is TRBV5-4; TRBD1 might be the D (5 bases). Germline V gene sequence: CDR1 SGHNT, CDR2 YYREEE (reference sequence). V was pared by 2 bases and J by 3 bases, with 6 bases between. There are 14 residues in the CDR3.

J is TRBJ1-6 and V is TRBV2; D possibly corresponds to TRBD1 (6 bases). V shed 6 bases and J shed 7 bases, with 10 bases lying between them. CDR3 size: 13 residues. CDR1 and CDR2 from the germline V gene are SNHLY and FYNNEI. CDR3 nucleotides: TGTGCCAGCAGACAGGGTGGGAATTCACCCCTCCACTTT. It yields the protein CASRQGGNSPLHF.

V gene TRBV7-9 combines with J gene TRBJ2-7; a possible D gene is TRBD2 (5 bases). Trimming left V 6 bases short and J 4 bases short, with 16 bases between. Germline V CDR1 and CDR2: SEHNR, FQNEAQ (reference sequence). The length of the CDR3 is 14 residues. The CDR3 protein is CASSLGQRAYEQYF. For the CDR3, the DNA is TGTGCCAGCAGTCTCGGTCAGAGGGCATACGAGCAGTACTTC. The whole variable domain, filled in from reference TRBV7-9 and TRBJ2-7, reads DTGVSQNPRHKITKRGQNVTFRCDPISEHNRLYWYRQTLGQGPEFLTYFQNEAQLEKSRLLSDRFSAERPKGSFSTLEIQRTEQGDSAMYLCASSLGQRAYEQYFGPGTRLTVT.

The chain has TRBV12-3 or TRBV12-4 and TRBJ2-1; D perhaps matches TRBD1 (5 bases). V was clipped by 6 bases and J by 7 bases, with 7 bases between them. The CDR3 runs 11 residues. CDR3 DNA sequence: TGTGCCAGCAGCAGGGTTAATGAGCAGTTCTTC. Translation: CASSRVNEQFF.

The V and J genes are TRBV7-9 and TRBJ2-1; D might be TRBD2 (5 bases). This CDR3 comprises 11 residues. With 4 bases removed from V and 9 bases from J, the gap between germline ends came to 7 bases. In germline, CDR1 is SEHNR, CDR2 FQNEAQ (reference sequence). DNA of the CDR3: TGTGCCAGCAGCTCCGGAGGTGAGCAGTTCTTC. As protein: CASSSGGEQFF.

The chain employs TRBV27 and TRBJ2-1; a possible D gene is TRBD2 (5 bases). V dropped 5 bases and J dropped 6 bases, with 11 bases sitting between them. CDR1 MNHEY and CDR2 SMNVEV come from the germline V gene (reference sequence). The CDR3 spans 13 residues. The CDR3 protein is CASSHSGTNEQFF. CDR3 DNA: TGTGCCAGCAGTCACAGCGGAACCAATGAGCAGTTCTTC.

This clone was seen once. The chain recombines TRBV19 with TRBJ1-3; no firm D call. The CDR3 totals 15 residues. Trimming took off 1 base at V and 0 bases at J, with 7 bases between the two ends. Germline lookup yields CDR1 LNHDA and CDR2 SQIVND (reference sequence). This CDR3 reads CASSIGHISGNTIYF. The CDR3, as DNA: TGTGCCAGTAGTATAGGTCACATCTCTGGAAACACCATATATTTT.

The rearrangement joins TRBV28 to TRBJ1-1; 7 positions match TRBD1. The CDR3 extends over 15 amino acids. In germline, CDR1 is MDHEN, CDR2 SYDVKM. Unmatched junction bases numbered 8, after V lost 6 bases and J lost 1 base. In DNA, the CDR3 is TGTGCCAGCAGCACGACTCAGGGGGGGAACACTGAAGCTTTCTTT. Translation: CASSTTQGGNTEAFF. The whole variable domain, filled in from reference TRBV28 and TRBJ1-1, reads DVKVTQSSRYLVKRTGEKVFLECVQDMDHENMFWYRQDPGLGLRLIYFSYDVKMKEKGDIPEGYSVSREKKERFSLILESASTNQTSMYLCASSTTQGGNTEAFFGQGTRLTVV.

The DNA of the CDR3 is TGTGCCAGCAAGGGCGGGGGGTCCGGGGAGCTGTTTTTT. Its translation is CASKGGGSGELFF. This chain connects TRBV27 to TRBJ2-2, with 8 bases lining up with TRBD2. Germline CDR1 is MNHEY and CDR2 is SMNVEV (reference sequence). The CDR3 loop spans 13 amino acids. Losses at the gene ends were 7 bases for V and 6 bases for J; bases not matched to a gene: 4.